Following are 5 T cell receptor beta chains from one sample sequenced in a study of cytomegalovirus exposure and HLA in healthy donors. The PCR was carried out with 60 Vbeta primers and 13 Jbeta primers. Sequencing used immunoSEQ multiplex PCR; TCRdb keeps in-frame clones, though not all of them. The table records about 170,000 clones, 70% to 80% of them present only once. Sequenced input: PBMCs. These receptors were taken from a woman aged 25 to 39 in good health and CMV-seropositive.

The V call is TRBV5-1, the J call TRBJ2-5, with 9 bases identical to TRBD2. V lost 0 bases, J lost 1 base, and 7 bases stayed unmatched. CDR3 length: 17 residues. Germline loops: CDR1 SGHRS, CDR2 YFSETQ. In nucleotides, the CDR3 is TGCGCCAGCAGCTTGGCGGCTGGCGGGGGGGCCCAAGAGACCCAGTACTTC. Translation: CASSLAAGGGAQETQYF. Variable domain in full (rest from reference TRBV5-1 and TRBJ2-5): KAGVTQTPRYLIKTRGQQVTLSCSPISGHRSVSWYQQTPGQGLQFLFEYFSETQRNKGNFPGRFSGRQFSNSRSEMNVSTLELGDSALYLCASSLAAGGGAQETQYFGPGTRLLVL.

The J gene is TRBJ1-1, the V gene TRBV9, with unresolved D. Trimming cost V 2 bases and J 0 bases, with 17 bases left between them. The germline gives CDR1 SGDLS, CDR2 YYNGEE. The CDR3 has 17 amino acids. CDR3 protein: CASSVLSAKRMNTEAFF. CDR3 nucleotide sequence: TGTGCCAGCAGCGTCCTGTCCGCTAAACGTATGAACACTGAAGCTTTCTTT.

The chain couples TRBV14 to TRBJ2-7, with D uncertain. The CDR3 consists of 16 residues. V was clipped by 4 bases and J by 9 bases, with 25 bases between them. Germline V lookup: CDR1 SGHDN, CDR2 FVKESK. The CDR3 nucleotides read TGTGCCAGCAGCCCCGCACTCGGCGGCCTCCGGGTAGGGCAGTACTTC. Its translation: CASSPALGGLRVGQYF.

The chain is built from TRBV28 and TRBJ1-2, with 8 bases fitting TRBD1. The CDR3 contains 18 residues. CDR1 and CDR2 from the germline V gene are MDHEN and SYDVKM. The junction had 12 bases not matched to a gene; V was cut back by 1 base and J by 2 bases. CDR3 sequence reads: CASSLYVGTGVGNYGYTF. CDR3 DNA: TGTGCCAGCAGTTTATATGTGGGGACAGGAGTCGGCAACTATGGCTACACCTTC.

This chain connects TRBV29-1 to TRBJ2-7, with 7 bases aligning to TRBD1. V was clipped by 1 base and J by 3 bases; unmatched bases: 9. The CDR3 length is 15 residues. CDR1 SQVTM and CDR2 ANQGSEA come from the germline V gene. CDR3 DNA sequence: TGCAGCGTTGAAGGGGTGGACAGGCAAGGCTACGAGCAGTACTTC. Translation: CSVEGVDRQGYEQYF.